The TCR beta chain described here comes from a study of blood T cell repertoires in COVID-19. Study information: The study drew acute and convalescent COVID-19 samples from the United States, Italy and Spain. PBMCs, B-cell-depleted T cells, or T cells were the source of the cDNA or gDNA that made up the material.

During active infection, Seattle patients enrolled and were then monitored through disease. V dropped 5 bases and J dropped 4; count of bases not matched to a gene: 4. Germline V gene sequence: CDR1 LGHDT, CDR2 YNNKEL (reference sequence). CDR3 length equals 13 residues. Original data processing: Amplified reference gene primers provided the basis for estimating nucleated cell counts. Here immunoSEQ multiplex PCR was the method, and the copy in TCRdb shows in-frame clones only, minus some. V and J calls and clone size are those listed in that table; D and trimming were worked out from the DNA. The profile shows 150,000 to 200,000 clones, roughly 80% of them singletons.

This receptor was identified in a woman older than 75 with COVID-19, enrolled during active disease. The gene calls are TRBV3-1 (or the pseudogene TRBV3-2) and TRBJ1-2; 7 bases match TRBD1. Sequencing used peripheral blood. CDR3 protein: CASSSGTAYGYTF. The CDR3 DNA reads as TGTGCCAGCAGCTCCGGGACAGCCTATGGCTACACCTTC.